The 14 T cell receptor beta chains below come from one sample, sequenced in a study of cytomegalovirus exposure and HLA in healthy donors (dated by TCRdb to 2016 to 2017). Receptor libraries were prepared by the immunoSEQ multiplex PCR assay. A mixture of 60 forward primers for TCR Vbeta segments and 13 reverse primers for TCR Jbeta segments was used in the multiplex PCR. The table was pulled from immuneACCESS by TCRdb, which kept in-frame rearrangements only. Such tables lose some clones; where checked, under half of the loss comes from unresolved V genes, and the rest has no known cause. This sample has around 170,000 clones in its table, and around 80% of those were observed once. The ten biggest clones cover roughly 0.64% of the sample. What was sequenced was PBMCs. The receptor set was obtained from a woman in her thirties or forties in good health and CMV-seronegative.

This chain joins TRBV5-1 and TRBJ2-5, with 8 positions matching TRBD1. CDR1 is SGHRS, CDR2 YFSETQ, per germline. Trimming cost V 3 bases and J 1 base; bases outside gene matches: 8. The CDR3 sequence is 16 residues long. CDR3 sequence (DNA): TGCGCCAGCAGCTCCCAAGGGACAGGACTCCAAGAGACCCAGTACTTC. It specifies CASSSQGTGLQETQYF.

This clone has more than one count but fewer than ten. This chain connects TRBV9 to TRBJ2-1; possible D gene TRBD2, 6 bases. CDR3 length: 13 residues. The germline V gene encodes CDR1 SGDLS and CDR2 YYNGEE. Trimming cost V 3 bases and J 6 bases, with 10 bases left between them. The CDR3 region has the DNA TGTGCCAGCAGCGCGACTAGTCGCAATGAGCAGTTCTTC. Amino acids: CASSATSRNEQFF.

The genes are TRBV13 and TRBJ1-4; D gene unclear. Germline V lookup: CDR1 PRHDT, CDR2 FYEKMQ (reference sequence). V was pared by 0 bases and J by 3 bases, with 5 bases between. CDR3 length: 14 amino acids. The CDR3 DNA sequence: TGTGCCAGCAGCTTAGGGGCCCCTAATGAAAAACTGTTTTTT. It codes for CASSLGAPNEKLFF. Supplemented by reference TRBV13 and TRBJ1-4, the full variable domain reads AAGVIQSPRHLIKEKRETATLKCYPIPRHDTVYWYQQGPGQDPQFLISFYEKMQSDKGSIPDRFSAQQFSDYHSELNMSSLELGDSALYFCASSLGAPNEKLFFGSGTQLSVL.

This rearrangement joins TRBV6-6 to TRBJ2-2; tentative D call: TRBD2 (6 bases). The CDR3 extends over 14 amino acids. V was shortened by 11 bases and J by 1 base, with 14 bases between the two germline ends. Per germline, CDR1 MNHNY and CDR2 SVGAGI (reference sequence). This chain's CDR3 is CAGREQLNTGELFF. Written as DNA, the CDR3 is TGTGCCGGGCGGGAACAGTTGAACACCGGGGAGCTGTTTTTT.

The V call is TRBV10-3, the J call TRBJ2-3, with D maybe TRBD2 (6 bases). CDR1 and CDR2 from the germline V gene are ENHRY and SYGVKD. The CDR3 runs to 15 residues. With 10 bases removed from V and 5 bases from J, the gap between germline ends came to 22 bases. The CDR3 DNA reads TGTGCCACAGGACCGACCCCCCCGGGGGAAGATACGCAGTATTTT. Translated: CATGPTPPGEDTQYF.

This chain joins TRBV7-9 and TRBJ1-2; possible D gene TRBD1, 6 bases. V was pared by 2 bases and J by 8 bases, with 12 bases between. CDR3 size: 13 residues. The germline V gene encodes CDR1 SEHNR and CDR2 FQNEAQ (reference sequence). The CDR3 DNA reads as TGTGCCAGCAGCTTATACAGGGTAGGAGGCTACACCTTC. Translation: CASSLYRVGGYTF. The full variable domain, its missing parts supplied by reference TRBV7-9 and TRBJ1-2, is DTGVSQNPRHKITKRGQNVTFRCDPISEHNRLYWYRQTLGQGPEFLTYFQNEAQLEKSRLLSDRFSAERPKGSFSTLEIQRTEQGDSAMYLCASSLYRVGGYTFGSGTRLTVV.

This rearrangement joins TRBV19 to TRBJ2-7; possibly TRBD1 for D (7 bases). V was shortened by 0 bases and J by 3 bases, with 18 bases between the two germline ends. This CDR3 comprises 17 residues. In germline, CDR1 is LNHDA, CDR2 SQIVND (reference sequence). CDR3 sequence (DNA): TGTGCCAGTAGTATAGATTTGGGGTCAGGGGGGCTCTACGAGCAGTACTTC. Translation gives CASSIDLGSGGLYEQYF. Together with reference TRBV19 and TRBJ2-7, the CDR3 gives the full variable domain: DGGITQSPKYLFRKEGQNVTLSCEQNLNHDAMYWYRQDPGQGLRLIYYSQIVNDFQKGDIAEGYSVSREKKESFPLTVTSAQKNPTAFYLCASSIDLGSGGLYEQYFGPGTRLTVT.

The chain combines TRBV4-2 with TRBJ2-2; unclear D gene. The CDR3 loop spans 15 amino acids. Germline assignment: CDR1 LGHNA and CDR2 YNFKEQ. Trimming removed 0 bases from V and 3 bases from J, with 8 bases in between. The CDR3, as DNA: TGTGCCAGCAGCCAAGAGGTCAGTTACACCGGGGAGCTGTTTTTT. Translation gives CASSQEVSYTGELFF.

The CDR3 sequence is CASSYSGAVRDEQYF. CDR3 DNA: TGTGCCAGCAGTTACTCAGGGGCTGTGCGCGACGAGCAGTACTTC. V and J are TRBV6-5 and TRBJ2-5, with a tentative D call TRBD1 (5 bases). The end of the DNA is better explained by TRBJ2-7, so the J call may be wrong. This CDR3 is built from 15 residues. Germline CDR1 is MNHEY and CDR2 is SVGAGI.

This chain uses TRBV11-1 with TRBJ1-4, with 7 bases lining up with TRBD1. CDR3 length: 13 amino acids. The V gene's germline CDR1 is SGHAT and CDR2 FQDESV (reference sequence). With 3 bases clipped from V and 7 bases from J, the junction kept 2 bases outside the gene matches. This CDR3 is CASSFRQGEKLFF. The CDR3 DNA reads as TGTGCCAGCAGCTTCCGACAGGGTGAAAAACTGTTTTTT.

This chain links TRBV15 with TRBJ1-1; D is undetermined. This CDR3 region has 13 residues. Germline assignment: CDR1 LNHNV and CDR2 YYDKDF (reference sequence). Trimming took off 1 base at V and 9 bases at J, with 12 bases between the two ends. In nucleotides, the CDR3 is TGTGCCACCAGCAGAGCCCCGGAGCTCCAAGCTTTCTTT. Translation gives CATSRAPELQAFF.

This sequence joins TRBV5-4 and TRBJ2-3; 7 positions match TRBD1. Germline V CDR1 and CDR2: SGHNT, YYREEE (reference sequence). This CDR3 comprises 15 residues. V lost 4 bases to trimming and J lost 3 bases; unmatched junction nucleotides: 8. The CDR3 nucleotides are TGTGCCAGCAGCCTCGGGACAGTTTCAACAGATACGCAGTATTTT. Translated, it gives CASSLGTVSTDTQYF.

The rearrangement uses TRBV4-2 and TRBJ2-3, with 10 positions matching TRBD2. The germline V gene encodes CDR1 LGHNA and CDR2 YNFKEQ. V lost 1 base and J lost 4; bases outside the gene matches: 8. The CDR3 runs 17 residues. CDR3 in amino acids: CASSQGGAGGRADTQYF. Here the CDR3 DNA reads TGTGCCAGCAGCCAAGGAGGAGCGGGGGGGCGGGCAGATACGCAGTATTTT.

V gene TRBV5-7 combines with J gene TRBJ2-7; D is possibly TRBD1 (5 bases). TRBV5-7 is flagged as an ORF with uncertain function. Trimming stripped 1 base from V and 6 bases from J, with 20 bases between. The CDR3 covers 16 residues. The CDR3 DNA follows: TGTGCCAGCAGCTTGATGCAGGGCCCTTCTTTCGGCGAGCAGTACTTC. This codes for CASSLMQGPSFGEQYF.